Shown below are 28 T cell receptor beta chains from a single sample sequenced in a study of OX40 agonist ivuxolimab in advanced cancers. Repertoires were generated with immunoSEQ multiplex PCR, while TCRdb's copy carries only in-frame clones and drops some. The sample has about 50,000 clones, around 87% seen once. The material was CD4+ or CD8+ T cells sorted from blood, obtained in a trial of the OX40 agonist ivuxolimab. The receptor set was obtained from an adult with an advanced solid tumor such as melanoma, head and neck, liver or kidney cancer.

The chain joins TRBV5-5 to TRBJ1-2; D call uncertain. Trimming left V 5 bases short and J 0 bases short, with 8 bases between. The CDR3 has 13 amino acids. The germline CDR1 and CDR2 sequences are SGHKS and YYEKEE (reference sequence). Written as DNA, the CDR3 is TGTGCCAGCAGGCAGAATACTAACTATGGCTACACCTTC. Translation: CASRQNTNYGYTF.

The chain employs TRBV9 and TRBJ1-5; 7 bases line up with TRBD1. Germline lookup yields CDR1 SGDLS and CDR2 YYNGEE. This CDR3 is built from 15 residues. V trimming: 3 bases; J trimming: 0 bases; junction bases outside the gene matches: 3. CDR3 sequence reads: CASSGTGDSNQPQHF. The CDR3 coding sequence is TGTGCCAGCAGCGGAACAGGGGATAGCAATCAGCCCCAGCATTTT.

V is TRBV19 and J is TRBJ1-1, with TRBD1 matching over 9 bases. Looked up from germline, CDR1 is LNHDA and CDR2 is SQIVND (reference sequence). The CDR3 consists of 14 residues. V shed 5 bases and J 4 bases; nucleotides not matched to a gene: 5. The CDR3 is CASSPRQGGTEAFF. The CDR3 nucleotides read TGTGCCAGTAGTCCAAGACAGGGGGGCACTGAAGCTTTCTTT.

This CDR3 reads CAWSRGLAGINEQFF. CDR3 bases: TGTGCCTGGAGTCGGGGGCTAGCGGGAATCAATGAGCAGTTCTTC. This chain connects TRBV30 to TRBJ2-1, with 9 bases fitting TRBD2. The J segment lost 6 bases and the V segment lost 2 bases, leaving 8 bases of the junction unmatched. The CDR3 runs to 15 residues. The germline CDR1 and CDR2 sequences are GTSNPN and SVGIG (reference sequence).

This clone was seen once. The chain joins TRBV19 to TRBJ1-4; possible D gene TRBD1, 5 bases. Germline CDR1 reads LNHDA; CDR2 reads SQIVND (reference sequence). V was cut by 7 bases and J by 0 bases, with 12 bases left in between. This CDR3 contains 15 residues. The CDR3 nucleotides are TGTGCCAGTAACACGGACACCGCAACTAATGAAAAACTGTTTTTT. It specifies CASNTDTATNEKLFF. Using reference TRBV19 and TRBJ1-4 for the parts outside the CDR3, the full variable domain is DGGITQSPKYLFRKEGQNVTLSCEQNLNHDAMYWYRQDPGQGLRLIYYSQIVNDFQKGDIAEGYSVSREKKESFPLTVTSAQKNPTAFYLCASNTDTATNEKLFFGSGTQLSVL.

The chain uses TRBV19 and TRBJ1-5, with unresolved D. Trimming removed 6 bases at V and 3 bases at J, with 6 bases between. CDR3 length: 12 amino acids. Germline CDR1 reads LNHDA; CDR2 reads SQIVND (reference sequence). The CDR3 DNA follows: TGTGCCAGTAGGAGTTTCAATCAGCCCCAGCATTTT. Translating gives CASRSFNQPQHF.

The CDR3 DNA sequence: TGTGCCAGCAGTCCCGGGACATCTTGGGGAAACACCATATATTTT. This codes for CASSPGTSWGNTIYF. The J gene is TRBJ1-3, the V gene TRBV14; perhaps TRBD1 as D (6 bases). This CDR3 is built from 15 residues. The germline gives CDR1 SGHDN, CDR2 FVKESK. Trimming took off 6 bases at V and 4 bases at J, with 16 bases between the two ends.

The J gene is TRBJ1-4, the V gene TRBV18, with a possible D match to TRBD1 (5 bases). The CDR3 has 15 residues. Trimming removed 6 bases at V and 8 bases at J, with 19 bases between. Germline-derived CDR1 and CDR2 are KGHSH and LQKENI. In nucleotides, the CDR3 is TGTGCCAGCTCCCCTATTGAATCCGGGGCCGAAAAACTGTTTTTT. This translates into CASSPIESGAEKLFF.

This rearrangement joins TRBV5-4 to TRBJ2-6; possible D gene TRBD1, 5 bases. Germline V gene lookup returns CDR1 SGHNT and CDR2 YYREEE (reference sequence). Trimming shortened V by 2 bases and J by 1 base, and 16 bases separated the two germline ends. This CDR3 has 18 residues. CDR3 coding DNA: TGTGCCAGCAGCTTCAATACAGGACCGATATCTGGGGCCAACGTCCTGACTTTC. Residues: CASSFNTGPISGANVLTF.

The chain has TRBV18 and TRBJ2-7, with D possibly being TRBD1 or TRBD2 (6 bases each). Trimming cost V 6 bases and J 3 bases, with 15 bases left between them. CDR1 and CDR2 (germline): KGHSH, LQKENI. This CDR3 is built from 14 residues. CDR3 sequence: CASSVGGQIYEQYF. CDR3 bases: TGTGCCAGCTCCGTCGGGGGACAAATCTACGAGCAGTACTTC.

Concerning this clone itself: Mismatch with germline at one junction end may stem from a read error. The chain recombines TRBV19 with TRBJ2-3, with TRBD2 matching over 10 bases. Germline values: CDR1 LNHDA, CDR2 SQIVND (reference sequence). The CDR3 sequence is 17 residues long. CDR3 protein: CATSTPSGRGWSDTQYF. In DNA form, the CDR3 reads TGTGCCACTAGTACCCCTAGCGGGAGAGGGTGGTCAGATACGCAGTATTTT.

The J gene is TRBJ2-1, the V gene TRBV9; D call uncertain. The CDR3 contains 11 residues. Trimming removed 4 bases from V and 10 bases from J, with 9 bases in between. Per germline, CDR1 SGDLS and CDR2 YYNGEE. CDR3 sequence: CASSSFGEQFF. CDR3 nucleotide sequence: TGTGCCAGCAGCTCGTTCGGGGAGCAGTTCTTC.

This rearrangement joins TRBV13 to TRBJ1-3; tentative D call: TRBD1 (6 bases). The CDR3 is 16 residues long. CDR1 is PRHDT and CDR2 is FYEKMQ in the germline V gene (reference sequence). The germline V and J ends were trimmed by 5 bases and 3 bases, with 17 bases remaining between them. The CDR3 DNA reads TGTGCCAGCAGCGCGGAGAGGGGGGCCTTTGGAAACACCATATATTTT. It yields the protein CASSAERGAFGNTIYF.

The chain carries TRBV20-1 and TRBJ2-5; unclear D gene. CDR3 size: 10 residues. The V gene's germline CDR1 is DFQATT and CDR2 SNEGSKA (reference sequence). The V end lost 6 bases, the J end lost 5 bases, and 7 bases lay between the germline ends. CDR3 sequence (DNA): TGCAGTGCCCCGTTGGAGACCCAGTACTTC. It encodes CSAPLETQYF.

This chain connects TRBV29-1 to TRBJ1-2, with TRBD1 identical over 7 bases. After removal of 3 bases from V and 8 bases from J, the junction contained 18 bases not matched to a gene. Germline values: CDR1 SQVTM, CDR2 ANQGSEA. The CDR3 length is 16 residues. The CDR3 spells CSVEGGGGFVRRGYTF. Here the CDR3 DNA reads TGCAGCGTTGAGGGAGGGGGCGGTTTTGTTCGCCGGGGCTACACCTTC.

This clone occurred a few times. The CDR3 DNA sequence: TGTGCCAGCGGATATAGACTAGCGGGGGTTGAGCAGTTCTTC. Residues: CASGYRLAGVEQFF. The genes are TRBV21-1 and TRBJ2-1; the table names TRBD2, a call not compared with the DNA. TRBV21-1 is an annotated pseudogene. CDR3 length: 14 residues.

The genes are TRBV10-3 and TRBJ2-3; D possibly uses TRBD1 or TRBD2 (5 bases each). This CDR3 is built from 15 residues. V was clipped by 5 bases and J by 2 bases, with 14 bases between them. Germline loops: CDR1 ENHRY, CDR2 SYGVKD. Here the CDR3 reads CAISPPGQATDTQYF. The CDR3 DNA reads TGTGCCATCAGTCCCCCGGGGCAGGCCACAGATACGCAGTATTTT.

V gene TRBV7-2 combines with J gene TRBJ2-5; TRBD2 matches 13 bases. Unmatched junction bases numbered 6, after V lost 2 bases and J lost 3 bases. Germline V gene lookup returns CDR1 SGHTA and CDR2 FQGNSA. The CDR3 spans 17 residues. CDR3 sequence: CASSLIRGLAGKETQYF. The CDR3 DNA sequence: TGTGCCAGCAGCTTAATCAGGGGACTAGCGGGGAAAGAGACCCAGTACTTC.

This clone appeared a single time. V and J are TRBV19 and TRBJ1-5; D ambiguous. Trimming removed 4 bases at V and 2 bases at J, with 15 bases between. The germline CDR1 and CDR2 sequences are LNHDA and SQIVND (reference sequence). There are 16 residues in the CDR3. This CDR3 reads CASSKGANSGNQPQHF. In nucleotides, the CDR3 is TGTGCCAGTAGTAAGGGTGCGAACTCCGGCAATCAGCCCCAGCATTTT.

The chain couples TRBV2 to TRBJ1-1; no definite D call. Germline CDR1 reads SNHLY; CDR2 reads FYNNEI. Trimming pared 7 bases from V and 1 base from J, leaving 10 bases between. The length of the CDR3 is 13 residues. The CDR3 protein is CASTRRRNTEAFF. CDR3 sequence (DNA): TGTGCCAGCACTCGGCGGAGGAACACTGAAGCTTTCTTT. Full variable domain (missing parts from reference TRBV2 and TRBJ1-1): EPEVTQTPSHQVTQMGQEVILRCVPISNHLYFYWYRQILGQKVEFLVSFYNNEISEKSEIFDDQFSVERPDGSNFTLKIRSTKLEDSAMYFCASTRRRNTEAFFGQGTRLTVV.

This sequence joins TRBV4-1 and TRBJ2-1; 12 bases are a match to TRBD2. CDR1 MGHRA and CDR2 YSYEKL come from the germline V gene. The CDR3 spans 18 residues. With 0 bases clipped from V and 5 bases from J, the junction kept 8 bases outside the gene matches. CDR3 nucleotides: TGCGCCAGCAGCCAAGAAACAACTAGCGGGAGGCCAAACAATGAGCAGTTCTTC. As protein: CASSQETTSGRPNNEQFF.

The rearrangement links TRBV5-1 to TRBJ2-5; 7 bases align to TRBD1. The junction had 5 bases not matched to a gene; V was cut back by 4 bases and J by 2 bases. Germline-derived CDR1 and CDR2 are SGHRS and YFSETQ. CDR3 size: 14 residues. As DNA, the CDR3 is TGCGCCAGCAGCCCTTCGGGACAGCAAGAGACCCAGTACTTC. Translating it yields CASSPSGQQETQYF.

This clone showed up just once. CDR3: CASSSSGTGDSPLHF. The DNA for the CDR3 is TGTGCCAGCAGCTCCTCCGGGACAGGGGATTCACCCCTCCACTTT. The rearrangement uses TRBV7-3 and TRBJ1-6, with TRBD1 matching 10 bases. The CDR3 has 15 residues. With V trimmed by 4 bases and J by 8 bases, 5 bases remained unmatched. Germline CDR1 is SGHTA and CDR2 is FQGTGA.

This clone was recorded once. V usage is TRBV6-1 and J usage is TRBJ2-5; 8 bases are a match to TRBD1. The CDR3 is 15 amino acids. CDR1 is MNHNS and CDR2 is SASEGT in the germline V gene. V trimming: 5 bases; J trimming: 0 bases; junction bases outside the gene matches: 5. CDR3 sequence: CASSTGQGNQETQYF. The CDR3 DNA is TGTGCCAGCAGTACCGGACAGGGAAACCAAGAGACCCAGTACTTC.

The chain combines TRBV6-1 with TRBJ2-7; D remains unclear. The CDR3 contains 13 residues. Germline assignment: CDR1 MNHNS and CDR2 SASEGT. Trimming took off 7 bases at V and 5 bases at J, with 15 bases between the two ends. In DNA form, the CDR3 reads TGTGCCAGCACTAACACGATCCTTCACGAGCAGTACTTC. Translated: CASTNTILHEQYF.

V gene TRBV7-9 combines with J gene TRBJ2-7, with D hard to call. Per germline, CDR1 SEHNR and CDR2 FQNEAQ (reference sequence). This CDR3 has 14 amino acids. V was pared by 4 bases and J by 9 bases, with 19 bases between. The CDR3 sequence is CASSSIGPSGLQYF. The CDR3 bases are TGTGCCAGCAGCTCTATTGGGCCGAGTGGGCTGCAGTACTTC.

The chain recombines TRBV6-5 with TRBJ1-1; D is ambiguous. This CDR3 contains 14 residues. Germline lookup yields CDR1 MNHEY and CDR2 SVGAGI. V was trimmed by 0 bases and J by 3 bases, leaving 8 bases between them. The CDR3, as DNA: TGTGCCAGCAGTTACTCTGGGCGGGACACTGAAGCTTTCTTT. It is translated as CASSYSGRDTEAFF.

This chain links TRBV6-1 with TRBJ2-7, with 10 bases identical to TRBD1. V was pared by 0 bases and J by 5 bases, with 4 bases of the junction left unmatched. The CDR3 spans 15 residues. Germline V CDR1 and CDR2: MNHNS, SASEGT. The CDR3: CASSEAGTGAHEQYF. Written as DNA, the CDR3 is TGTGCCAGCAGTGAAGCAGGGACAGGGGCCCACGAGCAGTACTTC.